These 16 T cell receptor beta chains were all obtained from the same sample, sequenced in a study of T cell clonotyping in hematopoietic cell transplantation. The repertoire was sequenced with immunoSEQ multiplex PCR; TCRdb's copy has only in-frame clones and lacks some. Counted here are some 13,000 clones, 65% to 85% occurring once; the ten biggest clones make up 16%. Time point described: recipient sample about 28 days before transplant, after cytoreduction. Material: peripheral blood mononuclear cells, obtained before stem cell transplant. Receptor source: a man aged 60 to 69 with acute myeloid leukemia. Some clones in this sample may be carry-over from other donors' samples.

CDR3 DNA: TGTGCCAGCAGCCAACGGTCCGGCGGGGATGGCTACACCTTC. Translation: CASSQRSGGDGYTF. The V and J genes are TRBV14 and TRBJ1-2; D is ambiguous. Trimming left V 2 bases short and J 6 bases short, with 13 bases between. Looked up from germline, CDR1 is SGHDN and CDR2 is FVKESK. This CDR3 comprises 14 residues.

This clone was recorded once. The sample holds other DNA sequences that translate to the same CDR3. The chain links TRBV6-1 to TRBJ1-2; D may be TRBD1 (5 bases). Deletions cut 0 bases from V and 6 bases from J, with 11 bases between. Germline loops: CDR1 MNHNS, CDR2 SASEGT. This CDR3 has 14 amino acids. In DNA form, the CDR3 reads TGTGCCAGCAGTGAAGCGCGTGGGGCTGATGGCTACACCTTC. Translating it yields CASSEARGADGYTF.

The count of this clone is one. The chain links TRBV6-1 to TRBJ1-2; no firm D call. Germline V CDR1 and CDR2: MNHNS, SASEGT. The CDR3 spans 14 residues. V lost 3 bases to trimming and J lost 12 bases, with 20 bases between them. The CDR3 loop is CASSDLNGAGMNTF. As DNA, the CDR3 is TGTGCCAGCAGTGACCTCAATGGAGCGGGGATGAACACCTTC.

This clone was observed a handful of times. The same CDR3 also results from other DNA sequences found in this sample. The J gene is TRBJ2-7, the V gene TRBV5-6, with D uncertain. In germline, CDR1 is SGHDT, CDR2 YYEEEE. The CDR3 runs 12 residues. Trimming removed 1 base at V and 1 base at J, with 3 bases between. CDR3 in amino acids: CASSLSSYEQYF. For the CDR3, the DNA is TGTGCCAGCAGCTTGTCTTCCTACGAGCAGTACTTC.

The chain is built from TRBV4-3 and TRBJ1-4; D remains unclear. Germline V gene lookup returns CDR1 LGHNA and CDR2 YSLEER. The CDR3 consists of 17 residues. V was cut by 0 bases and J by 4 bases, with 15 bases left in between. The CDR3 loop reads CASSQDGIGLLNEKLFF. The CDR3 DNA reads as TGCGCCAGCAGCCAAGATGGGATCGGGTTGCTTAATGAAAAACTGTTTTTT.

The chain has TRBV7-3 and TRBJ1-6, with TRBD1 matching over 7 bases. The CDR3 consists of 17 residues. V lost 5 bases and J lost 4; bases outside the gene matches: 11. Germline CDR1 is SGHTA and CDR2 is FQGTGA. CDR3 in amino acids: CASSPGSGGEYNSPLHF. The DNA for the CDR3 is TGTGCCAGCAGCCCTGGTTCAGGGGGGGAGTATAATTCACCCCTCCACTTT.

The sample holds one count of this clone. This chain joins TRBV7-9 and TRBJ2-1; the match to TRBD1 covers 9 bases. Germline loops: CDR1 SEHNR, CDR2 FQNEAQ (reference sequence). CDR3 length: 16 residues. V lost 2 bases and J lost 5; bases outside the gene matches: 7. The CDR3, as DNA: TGTGCCAGCAGCTTACTCATCACAGGGGGCAACAATGAGCAGTTCTTC. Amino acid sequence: CASSLLITGGNNEQFF.

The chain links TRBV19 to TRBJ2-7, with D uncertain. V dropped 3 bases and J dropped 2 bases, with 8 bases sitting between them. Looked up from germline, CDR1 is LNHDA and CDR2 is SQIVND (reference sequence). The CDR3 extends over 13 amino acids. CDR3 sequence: CASSIGDTYEQYF. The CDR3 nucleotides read TGTGCCAGTAGTATCGGTGATACCTACGAGCAGTACTTC.

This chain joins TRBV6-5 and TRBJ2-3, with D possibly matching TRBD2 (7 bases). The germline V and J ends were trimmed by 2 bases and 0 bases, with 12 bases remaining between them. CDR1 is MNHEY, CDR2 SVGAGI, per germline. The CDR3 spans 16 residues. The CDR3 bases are TGTGCCAGCAGTTACGAGGCGGGGGCAAGCACAGATACGCAGTATTTT. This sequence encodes CASSYEAGASTDTQYF.

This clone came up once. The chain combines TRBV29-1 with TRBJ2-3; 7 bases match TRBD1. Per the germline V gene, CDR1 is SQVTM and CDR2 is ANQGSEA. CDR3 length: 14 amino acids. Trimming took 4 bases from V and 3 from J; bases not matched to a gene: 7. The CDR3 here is CSVGGQKVTDTQYF. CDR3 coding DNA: TGCAGCGTTGGGGGACAGAAAGTTACAGATACGCAGTATTTT.

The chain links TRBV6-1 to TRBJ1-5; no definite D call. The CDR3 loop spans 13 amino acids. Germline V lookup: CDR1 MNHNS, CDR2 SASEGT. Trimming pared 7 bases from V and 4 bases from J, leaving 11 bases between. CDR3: CASTPSPNQPQHF. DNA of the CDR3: TGTGCCAGCACCCCATCGCCAAATCAGCCCCAGCATTTT.

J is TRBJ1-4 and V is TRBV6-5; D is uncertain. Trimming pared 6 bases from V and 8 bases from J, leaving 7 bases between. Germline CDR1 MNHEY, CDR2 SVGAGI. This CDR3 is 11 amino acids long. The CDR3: CASSSGEKLFF. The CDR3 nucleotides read TGTGCCAGCAGCAGTGGCGAAAAACTGTTTTTT.

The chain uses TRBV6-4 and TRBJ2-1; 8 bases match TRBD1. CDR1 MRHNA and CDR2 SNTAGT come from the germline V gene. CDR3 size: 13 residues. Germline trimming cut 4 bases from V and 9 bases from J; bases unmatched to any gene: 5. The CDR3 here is CASSGRTGIEQFF. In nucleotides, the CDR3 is TGTGCCAGCAGTGGTAGGACAGGGATTGAGCAGTTCTTC.

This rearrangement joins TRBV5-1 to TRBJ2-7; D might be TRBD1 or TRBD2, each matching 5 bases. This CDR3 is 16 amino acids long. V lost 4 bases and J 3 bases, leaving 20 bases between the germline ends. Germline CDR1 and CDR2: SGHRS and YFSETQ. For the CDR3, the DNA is TGCGCCAGCAGCCCCAAGAGGGGAAAGGATGGCTACGAGCAGTACTTC. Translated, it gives CASSPKRGKDGYEQYF.

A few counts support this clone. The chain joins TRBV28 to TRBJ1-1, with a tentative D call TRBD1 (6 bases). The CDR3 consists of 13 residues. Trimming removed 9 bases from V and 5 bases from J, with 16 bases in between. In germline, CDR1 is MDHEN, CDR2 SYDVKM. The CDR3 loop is CASVQGHGTEAFF. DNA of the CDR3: TGTGCCAGTGTACAGGGTCACGGAACTGAAGCTTTCTTT. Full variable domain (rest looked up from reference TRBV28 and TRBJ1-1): DVKVTQSSRYLVKRTGEKVFLECVQDMDHENMFWYRQDPGLGLRLIYFSYDVKMKEKGDIPEGYSVSREKKERFSLILESASTNQTSMYLCASVQGHGTEAFFGQGTRLTVV.

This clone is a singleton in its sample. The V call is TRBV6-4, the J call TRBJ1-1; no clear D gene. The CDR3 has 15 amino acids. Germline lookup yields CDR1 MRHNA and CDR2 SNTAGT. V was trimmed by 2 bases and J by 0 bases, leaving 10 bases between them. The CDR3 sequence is CASSDRADLNTEAFF. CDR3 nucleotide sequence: TGTGCCAGCAGTGACCGGGCAGACCTGAACACTGAAGCTTTCTTT.